This passage covers 3 T cell receptor beta chains from one sample sequenced in a study of blood T cell repertoires in COVID-19. Libraries were prepared by immunoSEQ multiplex PCR; TCRdb keeps only in-frame clonotypes and omits some of them. The sample consists of fewer than 400,000 clones, around 80% of them appearing once. The sample comprised peripheral blood. Every receptor here comes from a man aged 30-40 years with active or convalescent COVID-19.

V is TRBV29-1 and J is TRBJ2-7; TRBD2 matches at 11 bases. This CDR3 region has 15 residues. Germline CDR1 SQVTM, CDR2 ANQGSEA. The ends lost 4 bases at V and 2 bases at J; junction bases unmatched: 7. The CDR3 spells CSVASRTSGPYEQYF. The DNA of the CDR3 is TGCAGCGTTGCCTCTCGGACTAGCGGGCCCTACGAGCAGTACTTC.

The sample holds one count of this clone. The chain employs TRBV24-1 and TRBJ2-7; D possibly corresponds to TRBD2 (5 bases). The V gene's germline CDR1 is KGHDR and CDR2 SFDVKD. The ends were cut back, 3 bases at V and 7 bases at J, with 12 bases in the middle. The CDR3 extends over 13 amino acids. The CDR3 DNA sequence: TGTGCCACCAGTGATCGAGGGTCGGGGGAGCAGTACTTC. It codes for CATSDRGSGEQYF.

This clone occurred once. V gene TRBV30 combines with J gene TRBJ2-1; the D is unclear. Trimming removed 2 bases from V and 8 bases from J, with 10 bases in between. CDR3 length: 12 amino acids. CDR1 and CDR2 from the germline V gene are GTSNPN and SVGIG (reference sequence). This CDR3 reads CAWSSTPYEQFF. The CDR3, as DNA: TGTGCCTGGAGTAGCACTCCTTATGAGCAGTTCTTC. Variable domain in full (rest from reference TRBV30 and TRBJ2-1): SQTIHQWPATLVQPVGSPLSLECTVEGTSNPNLYWYRQAAGRGLQLLFYSVGIGQISSEVPQNLSASRPQDRQFILSSKKLLLSDSGFYLCAWSSTPYEQFFGPGTRLTVL.